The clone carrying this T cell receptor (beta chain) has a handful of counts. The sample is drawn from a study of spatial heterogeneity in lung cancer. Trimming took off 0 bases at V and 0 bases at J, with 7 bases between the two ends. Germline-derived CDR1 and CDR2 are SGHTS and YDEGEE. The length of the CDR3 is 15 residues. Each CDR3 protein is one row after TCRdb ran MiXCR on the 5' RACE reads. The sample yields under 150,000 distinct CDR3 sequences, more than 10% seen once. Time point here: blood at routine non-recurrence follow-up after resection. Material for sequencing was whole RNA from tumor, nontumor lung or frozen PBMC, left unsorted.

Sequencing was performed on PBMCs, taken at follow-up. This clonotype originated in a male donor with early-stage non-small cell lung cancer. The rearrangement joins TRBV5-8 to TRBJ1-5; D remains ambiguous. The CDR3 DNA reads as TGTGCCAGCAGCTTGGTTTCGGTTAGCAATCAGCCCCAGCATTTT. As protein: CASSLVSVSNQPQHF.